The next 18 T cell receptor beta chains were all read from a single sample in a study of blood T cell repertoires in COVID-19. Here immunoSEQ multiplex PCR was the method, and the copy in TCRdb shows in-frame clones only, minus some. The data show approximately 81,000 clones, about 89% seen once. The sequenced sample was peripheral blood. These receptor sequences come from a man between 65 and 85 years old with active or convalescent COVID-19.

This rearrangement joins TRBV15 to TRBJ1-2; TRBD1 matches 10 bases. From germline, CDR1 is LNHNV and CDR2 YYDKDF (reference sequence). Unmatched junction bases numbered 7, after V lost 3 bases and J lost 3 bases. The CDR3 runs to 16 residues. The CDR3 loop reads CATSSPGQGSYYGYTF. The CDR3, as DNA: TGTGCCACCAGCAGCCCGGGACAGGGGTCGTACTATGGCTACACCTTC.

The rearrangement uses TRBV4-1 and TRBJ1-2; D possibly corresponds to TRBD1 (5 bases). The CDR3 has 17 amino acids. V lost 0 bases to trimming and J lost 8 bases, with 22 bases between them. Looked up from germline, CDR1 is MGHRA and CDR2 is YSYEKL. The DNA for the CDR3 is TGCGCCAGCAGCCAAGATACGACCCCGGGACTTAGTAGGGGCTACACCTTC. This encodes CASSQDTTPGLSRGYTF.

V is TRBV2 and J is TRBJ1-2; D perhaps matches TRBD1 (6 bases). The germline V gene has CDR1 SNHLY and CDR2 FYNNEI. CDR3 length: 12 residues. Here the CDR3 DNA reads TGTGTTGCGGGGGGGCTGAACTATGGCTACACCTTC. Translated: CVAGGLNYGYTF.

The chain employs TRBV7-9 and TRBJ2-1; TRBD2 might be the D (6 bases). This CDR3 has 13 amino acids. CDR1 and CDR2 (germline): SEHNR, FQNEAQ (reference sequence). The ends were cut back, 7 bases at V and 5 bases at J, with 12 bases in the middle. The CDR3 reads CASKVGTHNEQFF. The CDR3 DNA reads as TGTGCCAGCAAGGTCGGGACTCACAATGAGCAGTTCTTC.

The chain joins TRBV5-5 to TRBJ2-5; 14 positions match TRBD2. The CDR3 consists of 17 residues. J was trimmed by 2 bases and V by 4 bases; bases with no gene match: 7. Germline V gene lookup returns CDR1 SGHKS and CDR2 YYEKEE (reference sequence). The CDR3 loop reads CASSPGLAGAIQETQYF. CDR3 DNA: TGTGCCAGCAGCCCGGGACTAGCGGGGGCTATACAAGAGACCCAGTACTTC.

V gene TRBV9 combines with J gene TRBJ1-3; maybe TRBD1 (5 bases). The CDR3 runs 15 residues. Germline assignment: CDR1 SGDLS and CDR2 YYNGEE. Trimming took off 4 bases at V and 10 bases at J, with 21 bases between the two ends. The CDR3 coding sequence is TGTGCCAGCAGCAAAGGAATCGACAGCGCTTTTACCATATATTTT. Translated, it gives CASSKGIDSAFTIYF.

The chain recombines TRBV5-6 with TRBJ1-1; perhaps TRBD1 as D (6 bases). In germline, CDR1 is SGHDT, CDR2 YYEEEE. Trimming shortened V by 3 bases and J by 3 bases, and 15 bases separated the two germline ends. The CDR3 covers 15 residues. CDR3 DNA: TGTGCCAGCAGCTCGCGTTTACAGGGTGACACTGAAGCTTTCTTT. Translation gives CASSSRLQGDTEAFF.

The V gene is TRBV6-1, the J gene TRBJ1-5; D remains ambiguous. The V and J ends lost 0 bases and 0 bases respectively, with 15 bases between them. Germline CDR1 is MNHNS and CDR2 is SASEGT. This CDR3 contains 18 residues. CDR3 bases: TGTGCCAGCAGTGAAGCGCTTTCCTGGCGGAATAGCAATCAGCCCCAGCATTTT. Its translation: CASSEALSWRNSNQPQHF.

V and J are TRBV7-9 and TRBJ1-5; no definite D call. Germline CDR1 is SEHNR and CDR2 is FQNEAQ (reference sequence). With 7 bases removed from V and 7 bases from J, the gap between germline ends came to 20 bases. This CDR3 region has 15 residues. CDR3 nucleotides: TGTGCCAGCACTCACTTCGGGTTTCTCGGACAGCCCCAGCATTTT. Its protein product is CASTHFGFLGQPQHF.

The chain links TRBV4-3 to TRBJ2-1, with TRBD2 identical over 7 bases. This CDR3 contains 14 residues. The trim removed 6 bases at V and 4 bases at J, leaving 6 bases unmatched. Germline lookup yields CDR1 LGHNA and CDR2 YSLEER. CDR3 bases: TGCGCCAGCAGATTTCAGCGGGGTTACAATGAGCAGTTCTTC. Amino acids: CASRFQRGYNEQFF.

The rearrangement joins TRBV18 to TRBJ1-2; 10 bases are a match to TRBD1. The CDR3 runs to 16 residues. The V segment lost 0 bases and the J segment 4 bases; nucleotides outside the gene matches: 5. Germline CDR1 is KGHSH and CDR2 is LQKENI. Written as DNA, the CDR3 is TGTGCCAGCTCACCACCGGAGACAGGGGGCGCCTATGGCTACACCTTC. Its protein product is CASSPPETGGAYGYTF. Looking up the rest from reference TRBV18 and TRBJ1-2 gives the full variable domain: NAGVMQNPRHLVRRRGQEARLRCSPMKGHSHVYWYRQLPEEGLKFMVYLQKENIIDESGMPKERFSAEFPKEGPSILRIQQVVRGDSAAYFCASSPPETGGAYGYTFGSGTRLTVV.

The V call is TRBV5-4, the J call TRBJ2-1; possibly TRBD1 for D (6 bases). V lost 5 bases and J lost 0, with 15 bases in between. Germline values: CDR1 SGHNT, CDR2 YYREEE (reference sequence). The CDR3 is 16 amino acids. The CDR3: CASRTRGTSSYNEQFF. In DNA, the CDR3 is TGTGCCAGCAGAACTAGGGGGACCAGCTCCTACAATGAGCAGTTCTTC.

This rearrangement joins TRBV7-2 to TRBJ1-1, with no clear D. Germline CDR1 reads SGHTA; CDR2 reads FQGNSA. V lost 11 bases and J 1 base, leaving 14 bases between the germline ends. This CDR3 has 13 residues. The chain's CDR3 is CACGLQRNTEAFF. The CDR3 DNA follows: TGTGCCTGCGGGTTACAGCGGAACACTGAAGCTTTCTTT.

The CDR3 here is CSVAGVTGYGYTF. In nucleotides, the CDR3 is TGCAGCGTTGCAGGGGTGACGGGCTATGGCTACACCTTC. V gene TRBV29-1 combines with J gene TRBJ1-2; a possible D gene is TRBD1 (6 bases). Trimming shortened V by 4 bases and J by 4 bases, and 13 bases separated the two germline ends. The CDR3 length is 13 residues. Germline loops: CDR1 SQVTM, CDR2 ANQGSEA.

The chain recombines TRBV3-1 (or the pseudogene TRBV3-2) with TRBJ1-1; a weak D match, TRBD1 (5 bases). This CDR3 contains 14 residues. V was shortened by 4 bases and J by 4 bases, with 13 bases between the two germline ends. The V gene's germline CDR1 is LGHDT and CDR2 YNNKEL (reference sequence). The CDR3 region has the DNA TGTGCCAGCAGCCCCAGGGACTCGGGCACTGAAGCTTTCTTT. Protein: CASSPRDSGTEAFF.

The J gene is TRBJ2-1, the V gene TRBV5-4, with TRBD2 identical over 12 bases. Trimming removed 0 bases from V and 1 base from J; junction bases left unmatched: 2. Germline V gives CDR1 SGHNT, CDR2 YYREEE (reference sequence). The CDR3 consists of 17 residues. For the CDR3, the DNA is TGTGCCAGCAGCTTGGATGGACTAGCGGGGTCCTACAATGAGCAGTTCTTC. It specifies CASSLDGLAGSYNEQFF.

The CDR3 spells CASSSRTGWDTEAFF. CDR3 coding DNA: TGTGCCAGCTCATCTCGGACAGGCTGGGACACTGAAGCTTTCTTT. The chain links TRBV18 to TRBJ1-1, with 7 bases aligning to TRBD1. This CDR3 comprises 15 residues. Looked up from germline, CDR1 is KGHSH and CDR2 is LQKENI. V lost 5 bases and J lost 3; bases outside the gene matches: 9.

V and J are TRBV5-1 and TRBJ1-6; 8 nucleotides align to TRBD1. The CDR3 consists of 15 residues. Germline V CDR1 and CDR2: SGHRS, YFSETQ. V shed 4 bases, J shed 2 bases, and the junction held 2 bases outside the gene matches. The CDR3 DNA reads TGCGCCAGCAGCCCACAGGGGGCCTATAATTCACCCCTCCACTTT. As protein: CASSPQGAYNSPLHF.